This entry lists 20 T cell receptor beta chains sequenced from one sample in a study of T-cell memory formation after mild COVID-19. TCRdb re-called the 5' RACE reads through MiXCR, storing one row per CDR3 protein. The sample lists 250,000 to 300,000 distinct CDR3 sequences, roughly 17% occurring once. Material: PBMCs or a T cell subset sorted from them (not recorded which). The origin of the receptors is a young man who had mild COVID-19 (a few samples of this study predate the infection). Cell type and time point are not known.

The gene calls are TRBV7-2 and TRBJ1-2; TRBD1 is a possible D gene (6 bases). Trimming took off 1 base at V and 4 bases at J, with 13 bases between the two ends. The CDR3 is made up of 15 amino acids. Germline CDR1 is SGHTA and CDR2 is FQGNSA. The CDR3 region is CASSLVPGAGYGYTF. The CDR3 DNA is TGTGCCAGCAGCTTAGTTCCAGGGGCGGGCTATGGCTACACCTTC.

V and J are TRBV6-5 and TRBJ1-3; a possible D gene is TRBD1 (5 bases). In germline, CDR1 is MNHEY, CDR2 SVGAGI. V was cut by 8 bases and J by 0 bases, with 8 bases left in between. This CDR3 comprises 13 residues. The CDR3 here is CASRGGSGNTIYF. CDR3 nucleotides: TGTGCCAGCCGGGGGGGCTCTGGAAACACCATATATTTT.

This chain links TRBV7-2 with TRBJ1-3; D gene uncertain. The CDR3 runs to 15 residues. Trimming stripped 1 base from V and 0 bases from J, with 7 bases between. The germline CDR1 and CDR2 sequences are SGHTA and FQGNSA. CDR3 loop: CASSLGTSSGNTIYF. CDR3 DNA: TGTGCCAGCAGCTTAGGCACCTCCTCTGGAAACACCATATATTTT.

This clonotype has just a few counts. CDR3 in amino acids: CASSVPEGNQPQHF. As DNA, the CDR3 is TGCGCCAGCAGTGTGCCGGAGGGGAATCAGCCCCAGCATTTT. The rearrangement uses TRBV10-1 and TRBJ1-5; possible D gene TRBD1, 5 bases. With 4 bases removed from V and 4 bases from J, the gap between germline ends came to 11 bases. The CDR3 spans 14 residues. CDR1 and CDR2 from the germline V gene are WNHNN and SYGVQD (reference sequence).

The rearrangement links TRBV12-3 or TRBV12-4 to TRBJ2-2; 9 bases line up with TRBD1. The ends lost 5 bases at V and 5 bases at J; junction bases unmatched: 9. There are 16 residues in the CDR3. The CDR3 loop is CASSDRDRVRTGELFF. CDR3 bases: TGTGCCAGCAGTGACCGGGACAGGGTGAGGACCGGGGAGCTGTTTTTT.

The genes are TRBV29-1 and TRBJ2-3; D is unresolved. The CDR3 loop spans 13 amino acids. Between the trimmed V and J ends, which lost 0 bases and 4 bases, there was a span of 8 bases. The germline gives CDR1 SQVTM, CDR2 ANQGSEA. The chain's CDR3 is CSVEDQRADTQYF. CDR3 DNA sequence: TGCAGCGTTGAAGATCAACGAGCAGATACGCAGTATTTT.

The chain couples TRBV20-1 to TRBJ2-4, with 9 bases fitting TRBD2. Germline CDR1 DFQATT, CDR2 SNEGSKA (reference sequence). This CDR3 comprises 16 residues. V shed 5 bases and J 4 bases; nucleotides not matched to a gene: 12. This CDR3 reads CSAPGYSGGPKNIQYF. Written as DNA, the CDR3 is TGCAGTGCTCCCGGGTACAGCGGGGGGCCAAAAAACATTCAGTACTTC.

The chain joins TRBV29-1 to TRBJ1-2; no clear D. The CDR3 runs 12 residues. Trimming stripped 6 bases from V and 4 bases from J, with 12 bases between. CDR1 SQVTM and CDR2 ANQGSEA come from the germline V gene. The CDR3 region is CSVGKGGYGYTF. The CDR3 region has the DNA TGCAGCGTGGGAAAGGGTGGCTATGGCTACACCTTC.

The rearrangement uses TRBV10-3 and TRBJ2-3, with 7 bases identical to TRBD2. J gave up 6 bases and V 2 bases, and 8 bases lay outside the gene matches. Looked up from germline, CDR1 is ENHRY and CDR2 is SYGVKD. The CDR3 consists of 15 residues. In DNA, the CDR3 is TGTGCCATCAGTGAGAGCCTAGCGGAGGTGGATACGCAGTATTTT. Translation: CAISESLAEVDTQYF.

The V and J genes are TRBV11-2 and TRBJ1-1; maybe TRBD1 (6 bases). V lost 3 bases and J 9 bases, leaving 11 bases between the germline ends. Germline V gene sequence: CDR1 SGHAT, CDR2 FQNNGV. This CDR3 spans 12 amino acids. CDR3 in DNA: TGTGCCAGCAGCTTCCAGGGGAGACAAGCTTTCTTT. This sequence encodes CASSFQGRQAFF.

This chain uses TRBV5-1 with TRBJ2-5; D is unresolved. Germline V lookup: CDR1 SGHRS, CDR2 YFSETQ. Trimming left V 0 bases short and J 2 bases short, with 14 bases between. This CDR3 has 16 residues. CDR3 in amino acids: CASSLGRAHLQETQYF. The DNA for the CDR3 is TGCGCCAGCAGCTTGGGTAGGGCGCACCTACAAGAGACCCAGTACTTC.

The V call is TRBV7-2, the J call TRBJ1-1; TRBD1 matches at 9 bases. Trimming at V came to 4 bases and at J to 8 bases, leaving 5 bases not matched to a gene. The CDR3 length is 13 residues. The V gene's germline CDR1 is SGHTA and CDR2 FQGNSA. CDR3 bases: TGTGCCAGCAGCTCCATAGGGACAGGGGAAGCTTTCTTT. Its protein product is CASSSIGTGEAFF.

The chain joins TRBV12-3 or TRBV12-4 to TRBJ1-5; D is ambiguous. The CDR3 runs to 14 residues. V dropped 5 bases and J dropped 0 bases, with 8 bases sitting between them. The CDR3 loop reads CASSAVNSNQPQHF. The CDR3 DNA reads as TGTGCCAGCAGTGCGGTCAATAGCAATCAGCCCCAGCATTTT.

Only a few counts were recorded for this clonotype. The chain carries TRBV6-5 and TRBJ1-2; D is unclear. V lost 6 bases and J lost 4, with 15 bases in between. This CDR3 spans 14 amino acids. Germline V gene data show CDR1 as MNHEY and CDR2 as SVGAGI. The CDR3 loop is CASSRASRLYGYTF. CDR3 bases: TGTGCCAGCAGCCGAGCCTCTCGCCTCTATGGCTACACCTTC.

This clonotype was counted only a few times. The chain combines TRBV6-5 with TRBJ1-5; D uncertain. This CDR3 comprises 13 residues. The V end was cut by 3 bases, the J end by 8 bases, with 11 bases between. Germline loops: CDR1 MNHEY, CDR2 SVGAGI. CDR3 DNA: TGTGCCAGCAGTTATTTGGGGATGGAGCCCCAGCATTTT. It yields the protein CASSYLGMEPQHF.

This clonotype was counted only a few times. The V call is TRBV7-6, the J call TRBJ2-1, with D unresolved. This CDR3 is 15 amino acids long. V was shortened by 4 bases and J by 0 bases, with 10 bases between the two germline ends. Germline V lookup: CDR1 SGHVS, CDR2 FNYEAQ. CDR3 region: CASSSDLSSYNEQFF. As DNA, the CDR3 is TGTGCCAGCAGCTCGGACCTTAGCTCCTACAATGAGCAGTTCTTC.

This clonotype was picked up a small number of times. V and J are TRBV20-1 and TRBJ1-5; 7 bases match TRBD1. This CDR3 contains 15 residues. V lost 6 bases, J lost 5 bases, and 13 bases stayed unmatched. Germline CDR1 is DFQATT and CDR2 is SNEGSKA (reference sequence). The CDR3, as DNA: TGCAGTGCCAACTCCGGACAGGATATTGATCAGCCCCAGCATTTT. Translated: CSANSGQDIDQPQHF.

The chain couples TRBV7-3 to TRBJ2-1; 10 nucleotides agree with TRBD1. Per the germline V gene, CDR1 is SGHTA and CDR2 is FQGTGA. The trim removed 5 bases at V and 12 bases at J, leaving 10 bases unmatched. The CDR3 sequence is 14 residues long. The CDR3 here is CASSPPGQGKAQFF. CDR3 in DNA: TGTGCCAGCAGCCCTCCGGGACAGGGGAAAGCGCAGTTCTTC.

The V call is TRBV20-1, the J call TRBJ2-5; 7 nucleotides agree with TRBD2. Germline V CDR1 and CDR2: DFQATT, SNEGSKA (reference sequence). The length of the CDR3 is 13 residues. J lost 7 bases, V lost 6 bases, and 11 bases had no gene match. The CDR3 here is CSARGVGLGTQYF. The CDR3 DNA follows: TGCAGTGCCCGGGGGGTTGGTTTAGGGACCCAGTACTTC.

The sample holds a few counts of this clonotype. This chain joins TRBV20-1 and TRBJ2-5; D gene uncertain. The CDR3 covers 14 residues. Germline V lookup: CDR1 DFQATT, CDR2 SNEGSKA (reference sequence). V dropped 0 bases and J dropped 1 base, with 9 bases sitting between them. CDR3 coding DNA: TGCAGTGCTAGAGATTGGCAGGCCCAAGAGACCCAGTACTTC. It is translated as CSARDWQAQETQYF.